A selection of T cell receptor beta chains follows, all from one sample in a study of blood T cell repertoires in COVID-19. Profiling relied on immunoSEQ multiplex PCR, and the TCRdb table lists in-frame clones only, not all of them. The top ten clones hold roughly a fifth of a sample with tens of thousands of clones, roughly nine tenths of them seen once. Sequencing input: peripheral blood. These receptor sequences come from an older man with acute or convalescent COVID-19. Both conserved end residues are part of each CDR3. D genes are given only for firm matches. Only part of the rows carry a size: once, few, many, or a class if the clone is expanded.

D gene,V gene,clone size,J gene,CDR3 protein,CDR3 DNA
TRBD2,TRBV7-3,-,TRBJ2-1,CASSLRISSGRGNNEQFF,TGTGCCAGCAGCTTAAGAATCTCTAGCGGGAGGGGAAACAATGAGCAGTTCTTC
TRBD2,TRBV10-2,-,TRBJ2-2,CASTLGLAGITGELFF,TGCGCCAGCACTCTGGGACTAGCGGGCATCACCGGGGAGCTGTTTTTT
-,TRBV6-2/TRBV6-3,once,TRBJ1-3,CASSYEGAPGNTIYF,TGTGCCAGCAGTTACGAAGGGGCGCCTGGAAACACCATATATTTT
-,TRBV9,-,TRBJ1-6,CASRLRSSYNSPLHF,TGTGCCAGCCGGTTGAGGAGCTCCTATAATTCACCCCTCCACTTT
-,TRBV11-2,-,TRBJ1-1,CASSLDLGGGEAFF,TGTGCCAGCAGCTTAGACTTAGGGGGTGGGGAAGCTTTCTTT
TRBD1,TRBV2,-,TRBJ1-5,CASSEEGQGFQPQHF,TGTGCCAGCAGTGAGGAAGGACAGGGTTTCCAGCCCCAGCATTTT
TRBD1,TRBV6-5,-,TRBJ1-1,CASGRTGKNTEAFF,TGTGCCAGCGGACGGACAGGGAAGAACACTGAAGCTTTCTTT
-,TRBV15,-,TRBJ1-2,CATSRVRTDGYTF,TGTGCCACCAGCAGAGTTAGGACAGATGGCTACACCTTC
TRBD1,TRBV5-4,once,TRBJ1-2,CASTLRQGGYGYTF,TGTGCCAGCACCCTCCGACAGGGCGGCTATGGCTACACCTTC
-,TRBV28,once,TRBJ1-1,CASSGDGGRGEAFF,TGTGCCAGCAGTGGGGACGGGGGAAGGGGTGAAGCTTTCTTT
TRBD2,TRBV28,-,TRBJ2-7,CASSLVGTSDTPVPYEQYF,TGTGCCAGCAGTTTAGTTGGGACTAGCGACACTCCGGTACCCTACGAGCAGTACTTC
-,TRBV2,-,TRBJ2-7,CASESATVSYEQYF,TGTGCCAGCGAGTCCGCGACAGTCTCCTACGAGCAGTACTTC
-,TRBV9,-,TRBJ1-4,CASSVAGISEKLFF,TGTGCCAGCAGCGTAGCGGGGATCAGCGAAAAACTGTTTTTT
-,TRBV7-2,-,TRBJ1-2,CASSLNSQFYGYTF,TGTGCCAGCAGCTTAAATTCACAGTTCTATGGCTACACCTTC
TRBD1,TRBV5-1,once,TRBJ1-4,CASSLGGQGAEKLFF,TGCGCCAGCAGCTTGGGGGGACAGGGGGCGGAAAAACTGTTTTTT
TRBD2,TRBV9,-,TRBJ2-1,CASSVFSGRTNEQFF,TGTGCCAGCAGCGTCTTTAGCGGGAGAACCAATGAGCAGTTCTTC
-,TRBV4-3,-,TRBJ1-2,CASSLTLLDSSYGYTF,TGCGCCAGCAGCCTAACCCTTCTCGACAGTTCCTATGGCTACACCTTC
TRBD1,TRBV5-4,-,TRBJ2-7,CASSLGSGGPYYEQYF,TGTGCCAGCAGCCTGGGATCAGGGGGCCCCTACTACGAGCAGTACTTC
TRBD2,TRBV18,once,TRBJ2-1,CASSPPTSGSYNEQFF,TGTGCCAGCTCACCACCCACTAGCGGTTCCTACAATGAGCAGTTCTTC
-,TRBV5-1,-,TRBJ2-5,CASSLELSGTQYF,TGCGCCAGCAGCTTGGAACTGTCAGGGACCCAGTACTTC
TRBD2,TRBV9,-,TRBJ2-3,CASGTSGSTDTQYF,TGTGCCAGCGGCACTAGCGGTAGCACAGATACGCAGTATTTT
TRBD1,TRBV5-6,-,TRBJ2-5,CASSLRQGATFYGETQYF,TGTGCCAGCAGCTTGAGGCAGGGGGCAACATTCTATGGAGAGACCCAGTACTTC
-,TRBV11-2,once,TRBJ1-2,CASSQGKGGAYGYTF,TGTGCCAGCAGCCAGGGGAAAGGGGGTGCCTATGGCTACACCTTC
TRBD1,TRBV19,once,TRBJ1-5,CASSDREGQPQHF,TGTGCCAGTAGTGACAGGGAAGGCCAGCCCCAGCATTTT
-,TRBV11-2,-,TRBJ1-6,CASSLEGPAFSPLHF,TGTGCCAGCAGCTTGGAGGGACCAGCGTTTTCACCCCTCCACTTT
TRBD2,TRBV7-3,-,TRBJ2-1,CASSLTGLAGGGQFF,TGTGCCAGCAGCTTAACTGGACTAGCGGGAGGGGGGCAGTTCTTC
TRBD2,TRBV7-2,-,TRBJ2-1,CASSLGGTSLMDEQFF,TGTGCCAGCAGCTTAGGTGGGACTAGCCTGATGGATGAGCAGTTCTTC
TRBD1,TRBV18,-,TRBJ1-3,CASSPLEQGALGGNTIYF,TGTGCCAGCTCACCACTGGAACAGGGGGCTCTAGGAGGAAACACCATATATTTT
TRBD1,TRBV4-2,-,TRBJ1-3,CASSLSGQGSGNTIYF,TGTGCCAGCAGCCTATCCGGACAGGGCTCTGGAAACACCATATATTTT
-,TRBV6-2/TRBV6-3,-,TRBJ1-5,CASSSFGREGQPQHF,TGTGCCAGCAGTTCCTTCGGGCGGGAGGGACAGCCCCAGCATTTT
TRBD2,TRBV3-1/TRBV3-2,-,TRBJ2-5,CASSQGETSGQETQYF,TGTGCCAGCAGCCAAGGAGAGACTAGCGGGCAAGAGACCCAGTACTTC
-,TRBV9,few,TRBJ1-2,CASSADLEAPYGYTF,TGTGCCAGCAGCGCCGACCTCGAGGCTCCCTATGGCTACACCTTC
TRBD2,TRBV3-1/TRBV3-2,-,TRBJ2-7,CASSSNVLAAGDEQYF,TGTGCCAGCAGTTCGAATGTACTAGCGGCGGGGGACGAGCAGTACTTC
TRBD1,TRBV29-1,-,TRBJ1-2,CSVSGTDYGYTF,TGCAGCGTTTCCGGGACAGACTATGGCTACACCTTC
-,TRBV12-3/TRBV12-4,-,TRBJ2-5,CASSRLVEETQYF,TGTGCCAGCAGTCGACTAGTTGAAGAGACCCAGTACTTC
-,TRBV14,-,TRBJ2-3,CASSQDVSSGTDTQYF,TGTGCCAGCAGCCAAGATGTGTCTAGCGGCACAGATACGCAGTATTTT
-,TRBV10-3,-,TRBJ2-1,CAISLGPLQFF,TGTGCCATCAGCCTGGGGCCGCTACAGTTCTTC
TRBD2,TRBV6-5,-,TRBJ2-1,CASKSGRADEQFF,TGTGCCAGCAAGAGCGGGAGGGCCGATGAGCAGTTCTTC
-,TRBV4-3,-,TRBJ2-1,CASSQDAGTGGRYNEQFF,TGCGCCAGCAGCCAAGATGCAGGGACCGGGGGGCGTTACAATGAGCAGTTCTTC
TRBD1,TRBV2,-,TRBJ2-7,CASQGVSYEQYF,TGTGCCAGCCAGGGGGTGAGCTACGAGCAGTACTTC
TRBD2,TRBV28,-,TRBJ2-7,CASSLSGLAGGYEQYF,TGTGCCAGCAGCCTATCGGGACTAGCGGGAGGCTACGAGCAGTACTTC
TRBD1,TRBV27,-,TRBJ1-5,CASSLYRGLRPQHF,TGTGCCAGCAGTCTCTACAGGGGCCTAAGGCCCCAGCATTTT
-,TRBV19,medium-sized,TRBJ2-1,CATFGDGAYNEQFF,TGTGCCACCTTTGGCGACGGGGCCTACAATGAGCAGTTCTTC
-,TRBV7-2,-,TRBJ2-1,CASTLGAYNEQFF,TGTGCCAGCACCCTCGGGGCCTACAATGAGCAGTTCTTC
-,TRBV7-3,-,TRBJ1-1,CASSLTRVGNTEAFF,TGTGCCAGCAGCTTAACGAGGGTTGGGAACACTGAAGCTTTCTTT
TRBD1,TRBV28,-,TRBJ1-4,CASRKGATNEKLFF,TGTGCCAGCCGCAAGGGGGCGACTAATGAAAAACTGTTTTTT
-,TRBV5-1,-,TRBJ1-1,CASSALQGGGTEAFF,TGCGCCAGCAGCGCTTTACAGGGTGGGGGCACTGAAGCTTTCTTT
-,TRBV12-5,-,TRBJ1-1,CASGPRGGQDWLNTEAFF,TGTGCTAGTGGTCCCCGGGGAGGTCAAGACTGGTTGAACACTGAAGCTTTCTTT
TRBD2,TRBV7-9,-,TRBJ2-7,CASSRPGLAAYEQYF,TGTGCCAGCAGTCGTCCGGGACTAGCAGCCTACGAGCAGTACTTC
-,TRBV5-8,-,TRBJ2-2,CASSLARMHTGELFF,TGTGCCAGCAGCTTGGCGCGTATGCACACCGGGGAGCTGTTTTTT
TRBD1,TRBV11-2,-,TRBJ2-7,CASSSTGTAYEQYF,TGTGCCAGCAGCTCGACCGGGACAGCCTACGAGCAGTACTTC
TRBD1,TRBV24-1,-,TRBJ2-5,CATSPGQSQETQYF,TGTGCCACCAGTCCGGGACAGTCCCAAGAGACCCAGTACTTC
TRBD1,TRBV6-2/TRBV6-3,-,TRBJ1-2,CASSSPGQPGYTF,TGTGCCAGCAGTTCCCCGGGACAGCCTGGCTACACCTTC
TRBD2,TRBV2,-,TRBJ2-5,CASVKGGSQETQYF,TGTGCCAGCGTGAAGGGAGGGAGCCAAGAGACCCAGTACTTC
TRBD1,TRBV6-1,-,TRBJ1-5,CASSERDRDQPQHF,TGTGCCAGCAGTGAACGTGACAGGGATCAGCCCCAGCATTTT
-,TRBV5-5,-,TRBJ1-4,CASSFGFTGLEKLFF,TGTGCCAGCAGCTTCGGGTTTACCGGCCTCGAAAAACTGTTTTTT
TRBD1,TRBV7-2,once,TRBJ1-2,CASSFMIGQGHGYTF,TGTGCCAGCAGCTTTATGATCGGACAGGGTCACGGCTACACCTTC
-,TRBV7-9,once,TRBJ2-2,CASNQGWNTGELFF,TGTGCCAGCAATCAGGGTTGGAACACCGGGGAGCTGTTTTTT
-,TRBV11-2,-,TRBJ1-1,CASSTIQGLMNTEAFF,TGTGCCAGCAGCACGATACAGGGATTGATGAACACTGAAGCTTTCTTT
-,TRBV2,-,TRBJ2-6,CASSFRQYSGANVLTF,TGTGCCAGCAGTTTTCGACAGTACTCTGGGGCCAACGTCCTGACTTTC